Presented here are 20 T cell receptor beta chains from one specimen sequenced in a study of T cell repertoires in cytomegalovirus infection. TCRdb independently ran MiXCR on the reads; one entry per CDR3 protein. The data hold 65,000 to 95,000 distinct CDR3 sequences, with 3.7% observed a single time. Input material: PBMCs. Source of these receptors: a human donor in good health (CMV status not recorded). Some clones in this sample may be carry-over from other donors' samples.

Note on this clonotype: This may come from a read error, since a much larger clone is one base off. V gene TRBV6-2 or TRBV6-3 combines with J gene TRBJ2-1; D remains unclear. Germline CDR1 is MNHEY and CDR2 is SVGEGT. The CDR3 is made up of 15 amino acids. Here the CDR3 reads CASSYNGPPANERFF. The CDR3 DNA reads TGTGCCAGCAGTTACAACGGCCCTCCCGCCAATGAGCGGTTCTTC.

This clonotype was seen ten or more times. This chain joins TRBV7-9 and TRBJ1-2, with 9 bases that match TRBD1. The V gene's germline CDR1 is SEHNR and CDR2 FQNEAQ (reference sequence). With V trimmed by 3 bases and J by 4 bases, 9 bases remained unmatched. CDR3 size: 16 residues. The CDR3 loop is CASSFLTGGRGYGYTF. The CDR3 DNA follows: TGTGCCAGCAGCTTCTTGACAGGGGGAAGGGGCTATGGCTACACCTTC.

The count of this clonotype is one. CDR3 DNA sequence: TGTGCCAGCAGCTTAAGGCCGAGGGGAGAGACCCAGTACTTC. This sequence encodes CASSLRPRGETQYF. This chain links TRBV7-2 with TRBJ2-5; D tentatively reads TRBD1 or TRBD2 (5 bases each). V gave up 2 bases and J gave up 4 bases, with 11 bases separating them. Germline CDR1 reads SGHTA; CDR2 reads FQGNSA. The CDR3 is made up of 14 amino acids.

This clonotype was recorded many times. The genes are TRBV6-2 or TRBV6-3 and TRBJ2-1; 9 bases map to TRBD2. Germline trimming cut 6 bases from V and 2 bases from J; bases unmatched to any gene: 8. CDR1 MNHEY and CDR2 SVGEGT come from the germline V gene. CDR3 length equals 16 residues. The CDR3 protein is CASSQSLAGTYNEQFF. The CDR3 nucleotides are TGTGCCAGCAGCCAATCCCTAGCGGGGACCTACAATGAGCAGTTCTTC.

Many counts were recorded for this clonotype. For the CDR3, the DNA is TGTGCCAGCAGCTTAGTGACAGCCTACGAGCAGTACTTC. Translating it yields CASSLVTAYEQYF. The rearrangement joins TRBV7-2 to TRBJ2-7; maybe TRBD1 (5 bases). The length of the CDR3 is 13 residues. The germline V gene has CDR1 SGHTA and CDR2 FQGNSA. Trimming took off 1 base at V and 2 bases at J, with 6 bases between the two ends.

This clonotype was seen many times. This rearrangement joins TRBV7-2 to TRBJ2-7; perhaps TRBD1 as D (6 bases). This CDR3 spans 15 amino acids. The V end lost 5 bases, the J end lost 3 bases, and 17 bases lay between the germline ends. Looked up from germline, CDR1 is SGHTA and CDR2 is FQGNSA. Here the CDR3 reads CASSQEAGELYEQYF. The CDR3 bases are TGTGCCAGCAGCCAGGAGGCAGGGGAACTCTACGAGCAGTACTTC.

This clonotype has at least ten counts. V usage is TRBV20-1 and J usage is TRBJ1-5, with D maybe TRBD1 (5 bases). Germline V gene data show CDR1 as DFQATT and CDR2 as SNEGSKA (reference sequence). This CDR3 has 14 residues. V shed 2 bases and J shed 4 bases, with 12 bases lying between them. CDR3 region: CSARPGGGNQPQHF. The CDR3 nucleotides read TGCAGTGCTAGACCCGGGGGGGGGAATCAGCCCCAGCATTTT.

The sample holds many counts of this clonotype. V is TRBV6-2 or TRBV6-3 and J is TRBJ1-1; D not resolved. This CDR3 contains 14 residues. Per germline, CDR1 MNHEY and CDR2 SVGEGT. V lost 1 base, J lost 4 bases, and 10 bases lay in between. CDR3 sequence reads: CASSYLGLATEAFF. The CDR3 region has the DNA TGTGCCAGCAGTTACTTGGGTTTGGCCACTGAAGCTTTCTTT.

At least ten counts were recorded for this clonotype. The chain couples TRBV19 to TRBJ1-2; D is possibly TRBD1 (5 bases). V was clipped by 7 bases and J by 2 bases, with 11 bases between them. Germline CDR1 is LNHDA and CDR2 is SQIVND (reference sequence). CDR3 length: 13 residues. CDR3 DNA: TGTGCCAGTAACCCGGGGGGAAACTATGGCTACACCTTC. Translation gives CASNPGGNYGYTF. Using reference TRBV19 and TRBJ1-2 for the parts outside the CDR3, the full variable domain is DGGITQSPKYLFRKEGQNVTLSCEQNLNHDAMYWYRQDPGQGLRLIYYSQIVNDFQKGDIAEGYSVSREKKESFPLTVTSAQKNPTAFYLCASNPGGNYGYTFGSGTRLTVV.

The sample holds many counts of this clonotype. The chain combines TRBV27 with TRBJ2-1; D might be TRBD1 or TRBD2, each matching 6 bases. The CDR3 has 15 amino acids. The germline V and J ends were trimmed by 4 bases and 6 bases, with 16 bases remaining between them. Germline CDR1 is MNHEY and CDR2 is SMNVEV (reference sequence). DNA for the CDR3: TGTGCCAGCAGTTCGCGGGACACGAGGACCAATGAGCAGTTCTTC. Protein sequence: CASSSRDTRTNEQFF.

This clonotype was seen ten or more times. The chain is built from TRBV6-2 or TRBV6-3 and TRBJ2-7; 7 nucleotides agree with TRBD2. Germline lookup yields CDR1 MNHEY and CDR2 SVGEGT. V lost 8 bases to trimming and J lost 0 bases; unmatched junction nucleotides: 4. This CDR3 contains 13 residues. CDR3 in amino acids: CASALAVSYEQYF. The CDR3 nucleotides read TGTGCCAGCGCCCTAGCGGTCTCCTACGAGCAGTACTTC.

This clonotype was picked up many times. The chain has TRBV6-2 or TRBV6-3 and TRBJ1-6; 7 nucleotides line up with TRBD1. The CDR3 has 13 residues. Germline CDR1 MNHEY, CDR2 SVGEGT. V dropped 5 bases and J dropped 7; count of bases not matched to a gene: 2. The CDR3 reads CASSTTGNSPLHF. CDR3 sequence (DNA): TGTGCCAGCAGTACGACAGGGAATTCACCCCTCCACTTT.

This clonotype was observed many times. The chain is built from TRBV15 and TRBJ2-1; D is perhaps TRBD1 (5 bases). The CDR3 is made up of 16 amino acids. Between the trimmed V and J ends, which lost 0 bases and 5 bases, there was a span of 14 bases. Germline V CDR1 and CDR2: LNHNV, YYDKDF (reference sequence). Here the CDR3 reads CATSRDLPGSNNEQFF. The CDR3 DNA reads TGTGCCACCAGCAGAGATCTTCCAGGGTCCAACAATGAGCAGTTCTTC.

This clonotype was counted many times. The chain has TRBV7-2 and TRBJ1-6; D not resolved. Germline V gene data show CDR1 as SGHTA and CDR2 as FQGNSA. Trimming took off 2 bases at V and 9 bases at J, with 8 bases between the two ends. The CDR3 consists of 13 residues. The chain's CDR3 is CASSLNERSPLHF. CDR3 bases: TGTGCCAGCAGCTTAAATGAACGTTCACCCCTCCACTTT.

This clonotype was picked up many times. This chain joins TRBV27 and TRBJ1-2; the D gene is possibly TRBD1 (5 bases). Between the trimmed V and J ends, which lost 1 base and 4 bases, there was a span of 7 bases. The CDR3 loop spans 13 amino acids. Germline V gene sequence: CDR1 MNHEY, CDR2 SMNVEV (reference sequence). CDR3: CASSLYGGYGYTF. The CDR3 DNA reads as TGTGCCAGCAGTTTATACGGGGGCTATGGCTACACCTTC.

This clonotype was observed at least ten times. This chain uses TRBV7-8 with TRBJ2-5; 8 positions match TRBD2. From germline, CDR1 is SGHVS and CDR2 FQNEAQ. Trimming removed 1 base from V and 2 bases from J; junction bases left unmatched: 9. The CDR3 runs 17 residues. The CDR3 DNA reads as TGTGCCAGCAGCTTAGTACGGGGGGGAAGTGTACAAGAGACCCAGTACTTC. The encoded protein is CASSLVRGGSVQETQYF.

This clonotype was seen at least ten times. The rearrangement links TRBV2 to TRBJ1-1; 7 positions agree with TRBD1. The trim removed 6 bases at V and 5 bases at J, leaving 12 bases unmatched. This CDR3 region has 15 residues. Germline V gene lookup returns CDR1 SNHLY and CDR2 FYNNEI. The CDR3 is CASSDRLNRGTEAFF. The CDR3 coding sequence is TGTGCCAGCAGCGATCGACTCAACAGGGGAACTGAAGCTTTCTTT. The full variable domain, rest sourced from reference TRBV2 and TRBJ1-1, is EPEVTQTPSHQVTQMGQEVILRCVPISNHLYFYWYRQILGQKVEFLVSFYNNEISEKSEIFDDQFSVERPDGSNFTLKIRSTKLEDSAMYFCASSDRLNRGTEAFFGQGTRLTVV.

This clonotype was recorded at least ten times. The chain recombines TRBV6-2 or TRBV6-3 with TRBJ1-1; D might be TRBD1 (6 bases). Germline V gene lookup returns CDR1 MNHEY and CDR2 SVGEGT. V shed 5 bases and J shed 4 bases, with 11 bases lying between them. The CDR3 consists of 13 residues. CDR3 coding DNA: TGTGCCAGCAGTGATAGGGGGACCACTGAAGCTTTCTTT. Amino acid sequence: CASSDRGTTEAFF.

In its sample, this clonotype was seen many times. V and J are TRBV7-6 and TRBJ2-7, with 14 bases identical to TRBD2. The CDR3 sequence is 19 residues long. Germline V lookup: CDR1 SGHVS, CDR2 FNYEAQ. V gave up 2 bases and J gave up 5 bases; unmatched junction bases: 14. CDR3 sequence: CASSLLGGTSGGHPDEQYF. In DNA, the CDR3 is TGTGCCAGCAGCTTATTAGGGGGGACTAGCGGGGGTCATCCCGACGAGCAGTACTTC.

This clonotype was found many times. The chain employs TRBV20-1 and TRBJ1-1; D ambiguous. Trimming shortened V by 1 base and J by 11 bases, and 17 bases separated the two germline ends. The CDR3 spans 13 residues. Germline V CDR1 and CDR2: DFQATT, SNEGSKA (reference sequence). CDR3 region: CSARGLQARGAFF. CDR3 sequence (DNA): TGCAGTGCTAGAGGCCTCCAGGCAAGAGGGGCTTTCTTT.